This TCR beta chain was retrieved from a study of T-cell reconstitution after alpha-beta-depleted transplantation in children. This clonotype was counted between two and nine times. Preparation of the TCRbeta library involved a method that used unique molecular identifiers. A single record per CDR3 protein comes from TCRdb applying MiXCR to the PCR reads. This table has 600,000 to 700,000 distinct CDR3 sequences, approximately 15% appearing once. Germline values: CDR1 SGHAT, CDR2 FQNNGV. This CDR3 contains 14 residues. V was shortened by 2 bases and J by 2 bases, with 8 bases between the two germline ends.

The genes are TRBV11-2 and TRBJ2-3; D is uncertain. This specimen consisted of PBMCs from the stem cell graft donor, obtained from the stem cell graft. The TCR sequence derives from a human donor who donated a stem cell graft to a child with acute myeloid leukemia. The CDR3 DNA follows: TGTGCCAGCAGCTTACATATCAACACAGATACGCAGTATTTT. Encoded protein: CASSLHINTDTQYF.